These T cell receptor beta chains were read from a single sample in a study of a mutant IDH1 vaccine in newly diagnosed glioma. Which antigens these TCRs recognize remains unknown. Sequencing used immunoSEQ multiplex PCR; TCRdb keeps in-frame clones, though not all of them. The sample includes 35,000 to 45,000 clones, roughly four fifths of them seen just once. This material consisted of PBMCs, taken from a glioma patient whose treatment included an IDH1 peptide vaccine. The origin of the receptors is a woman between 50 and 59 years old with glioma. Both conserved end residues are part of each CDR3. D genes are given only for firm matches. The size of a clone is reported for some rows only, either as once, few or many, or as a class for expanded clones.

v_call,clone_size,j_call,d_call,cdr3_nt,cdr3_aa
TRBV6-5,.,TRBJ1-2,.,TGTGCCAGCAGTATAAGCCCGGTTGTGGGTGGCTACACCTTC,CASSISPVVGGYTF
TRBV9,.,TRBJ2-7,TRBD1,TGTGCCAGCAGCGCGATGGGGACAGCGACCTACGAGCAGTACTTC,CASSAMGTATYEQYF
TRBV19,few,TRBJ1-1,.,TGTGCCAGTAGTATTCAGGGAATGAACACTGAAGCTTTCTTT,CASSIQGMNTEAFF
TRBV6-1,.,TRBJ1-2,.,TGTGCCAGCAAAAGGTCCGTCATACCTTATGGCTACACCTTC,CASKRSVIPYGYTF
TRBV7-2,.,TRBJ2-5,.,TGTGCCAGCAGCTCCCAAGAGACCCAGTACTTC,CASSSQETQYF
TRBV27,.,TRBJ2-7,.,TGTGCCAGCAGTCCCTTTGGGGGTGGGTACGAGCAGTACTTC,CASSPFGGGYEQYF
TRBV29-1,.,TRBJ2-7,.,TGCAGCGTTGAAATGGAGGGCAGGGTCCACGAGCAGTACTTC,CSVEMEGRVHEQYF
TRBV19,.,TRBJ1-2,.,TGTGCCAGTAACCCCAACTCACGGCAGGGTGGCTACACCTTC,CASNPNSRQGGYTF
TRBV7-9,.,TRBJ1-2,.,TGTGCCAGCAGCTTAGTCGCTGGGGTTGGCTACACCTTC,CASSLVAGVGYTF
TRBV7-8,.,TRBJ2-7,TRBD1,TGTGCCAGCAGCTTAGGATCTGGACAGGGCTACGAGCAGTACTTC,CASSLGSGQGYEQYF
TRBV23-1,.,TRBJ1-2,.,TGCGCCAGTCATCCAGAGTCCTATGGCTACACCTTC,CASHPESYGYTF
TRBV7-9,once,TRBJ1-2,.,TGTGCCAGCAGCCCGCAGGGCAGGGGAGCTAACTATGGCTACACCTTC,CASSPQGRGANYGYTF
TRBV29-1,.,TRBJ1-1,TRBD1,TGCAGCGTGATAGCTACCAGGGGGCGCACCACTGAAGCTTTCTTT,CSVIATRGRTTEAFF
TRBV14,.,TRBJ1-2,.,TGTGCCAGCAGCCAATCTCGACAGTATGGCTACACCTTC,CASSQSRQYGYTF
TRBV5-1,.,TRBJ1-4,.,TGCGCCAGCAGCTTGGCCAACGAAAAACTGTTTTTT,CASSLANEKLFF
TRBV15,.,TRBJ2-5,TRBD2,TGTGCCACCAGCAGATCTAGCGGGGGGAGCAAAGAGACCCAGTACTTC,CATSRSSGGSKETQYF
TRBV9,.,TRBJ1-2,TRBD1,TGTGCCAGCAAAGACAGGGTGAACGGCTACACCTTC,CASKDRVNGYTF
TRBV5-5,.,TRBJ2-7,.,TGTGCCAGCAGCTACCGCTACGAGCAGTACTTC,CASSYRYEQYF
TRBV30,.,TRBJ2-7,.,TGTGCCTGGTCTACAGGGAGAGACTACGAGCAGTACTTC,CAWSTGRDYEQYF
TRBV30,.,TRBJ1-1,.,TGTGCCTGGAGTGAAGGGCAGGGTTGGGGTCTTGTGAACACTGAAGCTTTCTTT,CAWSEGQGWGLVNTEAFF
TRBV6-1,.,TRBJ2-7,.,TGTGCCAGCATCGGGGGTATAGGTCGCCACGAGCAGTACTTC,CASIGGIGRHEQYF
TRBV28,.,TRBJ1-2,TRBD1,TGTGCCAGCAGTTTAAAGGACAGGCCCCTCTATGGCTACACCTTC,CASSLKDRPLYGYTF
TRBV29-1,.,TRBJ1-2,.,TGCAGCGTAGACCCCCAGGGTAGTGATGGCTACACCTTC,CSVDPQGSDGYTF
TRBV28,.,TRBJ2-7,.,TGTGCCAGCAGTGTGACAGACTACGAGCAGTACTTC,CASSVTDYEQYF
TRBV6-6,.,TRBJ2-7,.,TGTGCCAGCAGCCTCGCCGAGGAATTCGAGCAGTACTTC,CASSLAEEFEQYF
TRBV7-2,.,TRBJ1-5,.,TGTGCCAGCAGCCTAAGTTACAATCAGCCCCAGCATTTT,CASSLSYNQPQHF
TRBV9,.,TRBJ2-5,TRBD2,TGTGCCAGCAGCGGTAGCGGGAGGTACCAAGAGACCCAGTACTTC,CASSGSGRYQETQYF
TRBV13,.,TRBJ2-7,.,TGTGCCAGCAGCTTTAAACTTTACTCCTACGAGCAGTACTTC,CASSFKLYSYEQYF
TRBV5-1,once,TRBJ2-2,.,TGCGCCAGCAGCTTGGAGGGGGACGCCGGGGAGCTGTTTTTT,CASSLEGDAGELFF
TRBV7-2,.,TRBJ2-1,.,TGTGCCAGCACCGAAGGGGGGTTTGGATACAATGAGCAGTTCTTC,CASTEGGFGYNEQFF
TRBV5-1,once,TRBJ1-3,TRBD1,TGCGCCAGCAGCCTCTCCGGGACAGCGACGAAAAGCTCTGGAAACACCATATATTTT,CASSLSGTATKSSGNTIYF
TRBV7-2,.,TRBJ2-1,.,TGTGCCAGCAGCTCGGAGGGTTTGAGGGGGAGTGAGCAGTTCTTC,CASSSEGLRGSEQFF